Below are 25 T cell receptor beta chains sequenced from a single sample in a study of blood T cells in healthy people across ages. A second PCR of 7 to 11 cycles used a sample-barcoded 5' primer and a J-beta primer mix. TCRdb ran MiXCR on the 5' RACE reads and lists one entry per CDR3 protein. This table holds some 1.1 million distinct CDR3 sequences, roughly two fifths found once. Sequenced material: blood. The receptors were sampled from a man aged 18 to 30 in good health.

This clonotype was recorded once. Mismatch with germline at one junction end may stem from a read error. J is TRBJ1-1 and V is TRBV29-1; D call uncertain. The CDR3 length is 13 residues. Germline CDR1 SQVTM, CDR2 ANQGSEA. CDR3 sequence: CGVILDENTEAFF. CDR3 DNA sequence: TGCGGCGTCATCCTTGATGAGAACACTGAAGCTTTCTTT.

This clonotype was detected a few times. CDR3 coding DNA: TGTGCCATCAGTGAGAACAGGGGGCTAGATACAGATACGCAGTATTTT. Amino acid sequence: CAISENRGLDTDTQYF. This sequence joins TRBV10-3 and TRBJ2-3, with TRBD1 matching over 9 bases. Germline trimming cut 2 bases from V and 3 bases from J; bases unmatched to any gene: 6. CDR1 is ENHRY and CDR2 is SYGVKD in the germline V gene. The CDR3 sequence is 16 residues long.

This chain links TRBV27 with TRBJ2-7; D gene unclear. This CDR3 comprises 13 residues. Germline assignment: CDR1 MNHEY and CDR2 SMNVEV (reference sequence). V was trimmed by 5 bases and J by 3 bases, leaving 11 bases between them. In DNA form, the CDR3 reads TGTGCCAGCAGTCCCAATTCCAACTACGAGCAGTACTTC. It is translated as CASSPNSNYEQYF.

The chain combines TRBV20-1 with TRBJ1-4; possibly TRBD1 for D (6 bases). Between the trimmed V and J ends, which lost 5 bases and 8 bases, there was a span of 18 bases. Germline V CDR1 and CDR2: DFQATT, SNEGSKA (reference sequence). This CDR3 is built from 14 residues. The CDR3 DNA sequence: TGCAGTGCTGGAGGGGGGCAGGGTGACGAAAAACTGTTTTTT. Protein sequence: CSAGGGQGDEKLFF.

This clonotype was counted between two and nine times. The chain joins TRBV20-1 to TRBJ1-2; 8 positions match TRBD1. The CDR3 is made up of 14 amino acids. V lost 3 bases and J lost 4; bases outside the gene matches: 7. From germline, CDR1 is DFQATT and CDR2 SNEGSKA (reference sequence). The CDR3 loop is CSARDDRGGYGYTF. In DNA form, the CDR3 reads TGCAGTGCTAGGGACGACAGGGGCGGCTATGGCTACACCTTC.

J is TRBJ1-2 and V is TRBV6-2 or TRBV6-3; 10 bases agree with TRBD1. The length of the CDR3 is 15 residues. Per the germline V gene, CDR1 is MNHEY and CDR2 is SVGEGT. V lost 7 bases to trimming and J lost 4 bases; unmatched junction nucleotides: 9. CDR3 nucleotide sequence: TGTGCCAGCATTAAAGGAGGGGACAGGGGCTATGGCTACACCTTC. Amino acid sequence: CASIKGGDRGYGYTF.

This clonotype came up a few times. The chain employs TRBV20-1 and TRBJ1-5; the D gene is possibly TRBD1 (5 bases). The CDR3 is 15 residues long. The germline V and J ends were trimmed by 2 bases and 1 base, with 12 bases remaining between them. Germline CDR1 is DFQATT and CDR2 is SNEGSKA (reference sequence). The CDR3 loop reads CSARSVGDSNQPQHF. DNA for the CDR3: TGCAGTGCTAGATCGGTGGGGGACAGCAATCAGCCCCAGCATTTT.

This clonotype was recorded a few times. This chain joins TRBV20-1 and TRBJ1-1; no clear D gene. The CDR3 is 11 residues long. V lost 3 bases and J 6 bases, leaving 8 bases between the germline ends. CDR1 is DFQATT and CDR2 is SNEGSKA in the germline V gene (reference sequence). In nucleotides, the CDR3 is TGCAGTGCTAGCACAGTAGCTGAAGCTTTCTTT. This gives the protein CSASTVAEAFF.

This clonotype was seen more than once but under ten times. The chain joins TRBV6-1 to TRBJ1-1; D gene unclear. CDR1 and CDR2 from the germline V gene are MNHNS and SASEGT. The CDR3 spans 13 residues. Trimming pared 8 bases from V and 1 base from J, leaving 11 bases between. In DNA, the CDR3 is TGTGCCAGCTATGGAGGAACGAACACTGAAGCTTTCTTT. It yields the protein CASYGGTNTEAFF.

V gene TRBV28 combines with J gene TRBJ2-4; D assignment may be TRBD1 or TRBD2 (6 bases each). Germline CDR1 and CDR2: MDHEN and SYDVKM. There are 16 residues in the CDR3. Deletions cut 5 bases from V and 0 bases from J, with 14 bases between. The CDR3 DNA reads TGTGCCAGCAGTAAACAGGGCGGGATAGCCAAAAACATTCAGTACTTC. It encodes CASSKQGGIAKNIQYF.

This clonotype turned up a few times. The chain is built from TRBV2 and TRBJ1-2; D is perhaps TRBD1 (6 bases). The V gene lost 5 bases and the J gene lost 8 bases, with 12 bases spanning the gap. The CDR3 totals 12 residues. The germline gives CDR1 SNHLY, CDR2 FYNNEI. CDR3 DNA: TGTGCCAGCAGTCTACGAAGGGGGGGCTACACCTTC. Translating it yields CASSLRRGGYTF.

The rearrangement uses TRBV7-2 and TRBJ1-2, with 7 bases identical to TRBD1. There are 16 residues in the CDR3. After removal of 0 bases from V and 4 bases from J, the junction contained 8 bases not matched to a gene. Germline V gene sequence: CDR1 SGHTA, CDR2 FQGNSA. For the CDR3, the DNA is TGTGCCAGCAGCTTAGCCCCGGGACAGTCGACCTATGGCTACACCTTC. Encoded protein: CASSLAPGQSTYGYTF.

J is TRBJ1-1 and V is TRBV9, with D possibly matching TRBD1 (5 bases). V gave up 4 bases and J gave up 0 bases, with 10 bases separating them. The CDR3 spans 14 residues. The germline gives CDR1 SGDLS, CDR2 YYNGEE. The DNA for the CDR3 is TGTGCCAGCAGCACAGGCGCTATGAACACTGAAGCTTTCTTT. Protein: CASSTGAMNTEAFF.

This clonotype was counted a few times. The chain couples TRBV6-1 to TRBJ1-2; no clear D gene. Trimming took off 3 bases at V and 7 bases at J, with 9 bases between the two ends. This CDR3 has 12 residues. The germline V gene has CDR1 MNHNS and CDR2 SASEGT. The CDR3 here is CASSDRPIGYTF. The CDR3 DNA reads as TGTGCCAGCAGTGACAGACCTATTGGCTACACCTTC.

The CDR3 DNA sequence: TGCAGTGCTAGAGGAAGTGCGGCCACGGACCTACATCAGCCCCAGCATTTT. Translation gives CSARGSAATDLHQPQHF. The chain combines TRBV20-1 with TRBJ1-5; D is uncertain. Trimming pared 1 base from V and 5 bases from J, leaving 21 bases between. This CDR3 is 17 amino acids long. CDR1 DFQATT and CDR2 SNEGSKA come from the germline V gene (reference sequence).

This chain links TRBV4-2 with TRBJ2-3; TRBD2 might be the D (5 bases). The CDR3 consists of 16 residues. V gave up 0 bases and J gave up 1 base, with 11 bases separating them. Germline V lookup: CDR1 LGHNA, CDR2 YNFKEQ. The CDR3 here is CASSQERVDGTDTQYF. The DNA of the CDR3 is TGTGCCAGCAGCCAAGAGAGGGTCGACGGCACAGATACGCAGTATTTT.

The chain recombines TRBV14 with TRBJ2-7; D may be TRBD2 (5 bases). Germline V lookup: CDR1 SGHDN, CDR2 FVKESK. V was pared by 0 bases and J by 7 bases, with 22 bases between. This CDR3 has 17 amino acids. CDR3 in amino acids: CASSQDLEGWGFDEQYF. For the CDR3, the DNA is TGTGCCAGCAGCCAAGATCTTGAGGGTTGGGGTTTCGATGAGCAGTACTTC.

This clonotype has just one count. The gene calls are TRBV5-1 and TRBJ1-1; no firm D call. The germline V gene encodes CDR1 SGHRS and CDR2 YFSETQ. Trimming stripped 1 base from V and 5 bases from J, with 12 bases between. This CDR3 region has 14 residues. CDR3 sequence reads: CASSLRAAGTEAFF. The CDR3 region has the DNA TGCGCCAGCAGCTTGCGGGCCGCCGGGACTGAAGCTTTCTTT.

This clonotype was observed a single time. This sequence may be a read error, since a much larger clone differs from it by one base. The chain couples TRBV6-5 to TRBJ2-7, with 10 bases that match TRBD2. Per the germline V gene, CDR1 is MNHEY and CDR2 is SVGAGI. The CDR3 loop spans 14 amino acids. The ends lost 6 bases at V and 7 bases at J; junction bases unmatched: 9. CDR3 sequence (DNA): TGTGCCAGCAGGAAGCGGGGGGGTTACAATGAGCAGTACTTC. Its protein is CASRKRGGYNEQYF.

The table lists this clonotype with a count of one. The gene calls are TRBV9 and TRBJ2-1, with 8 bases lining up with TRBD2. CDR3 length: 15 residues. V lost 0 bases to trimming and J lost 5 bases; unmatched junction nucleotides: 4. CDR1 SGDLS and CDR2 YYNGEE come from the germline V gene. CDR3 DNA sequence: TGTGCCAGCAGCGTAGGCGGCGGGGGGCACAATGAGCAGTTCTTC. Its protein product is CASSVGGGGHNEQFF.

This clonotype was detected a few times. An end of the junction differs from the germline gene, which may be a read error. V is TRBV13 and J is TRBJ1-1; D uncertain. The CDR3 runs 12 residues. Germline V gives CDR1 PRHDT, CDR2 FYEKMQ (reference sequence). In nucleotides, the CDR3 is TGTGCCGGCAGCTTAGGGAATACTGAAGCTTTCTTT. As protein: CAGSLGNTEAFF.

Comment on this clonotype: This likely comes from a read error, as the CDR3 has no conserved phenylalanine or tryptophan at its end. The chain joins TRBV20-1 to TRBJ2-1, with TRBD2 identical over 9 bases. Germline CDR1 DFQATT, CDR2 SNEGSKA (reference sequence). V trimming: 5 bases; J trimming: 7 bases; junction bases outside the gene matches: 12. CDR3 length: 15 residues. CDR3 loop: CSADQAGGSRNEQFL. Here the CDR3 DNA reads TGCAGTGCTGACCAAGCGGGGGGATCTCGGAATGAGCAGTTCTTA.

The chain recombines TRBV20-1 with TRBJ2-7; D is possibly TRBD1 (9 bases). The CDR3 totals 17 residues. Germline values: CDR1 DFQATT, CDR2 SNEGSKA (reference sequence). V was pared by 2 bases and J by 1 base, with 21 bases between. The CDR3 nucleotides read TGCAGTGCTAGACCGCTTAGCGGGGACAGGGTGTCCTACGAGCAGTACTTC. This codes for CSARPLSGDRVSYEQYF.

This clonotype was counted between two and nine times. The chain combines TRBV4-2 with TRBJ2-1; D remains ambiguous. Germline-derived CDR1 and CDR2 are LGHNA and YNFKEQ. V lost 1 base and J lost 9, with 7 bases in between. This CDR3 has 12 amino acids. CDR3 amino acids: CASSQAEGEQFF. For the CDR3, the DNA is TGTGCCAGCAGCCAAGCCGAAGGTGAGCAGTTCTTC.

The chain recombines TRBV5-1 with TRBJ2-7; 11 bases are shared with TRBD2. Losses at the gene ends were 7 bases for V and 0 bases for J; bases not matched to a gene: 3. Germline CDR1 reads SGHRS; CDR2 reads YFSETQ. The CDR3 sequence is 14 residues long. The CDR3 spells CASASGGNSYEQYF. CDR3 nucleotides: TGCGCCAGCGCTAGCGGGGGGAACTCCTACGAGCAGTACTTC.